This TCR beta chain was captured in a study of CD8+ T cells in alopecia areata. Study-level findings and limits: Greater clonality was observed in lesional scalp samples, especially alopecia totalis/universalis, versus normal scalp.

This clone was seen just once. Its antigen is undetermined. Once RNA had been extracted, it was reverse transcribed into cDNA to act as the sequencing template. Libraries were prepared by immunoSEQ multiplex PCR; TCRdb keeps only in-frame clonotypes and omits some of them. The table lists 200,000 to 250,000 clones, more than 55% of them singletons, with approximately 4.9% in the top ten. Sorting separated CD4+ and CD8+ T cells out of PBMCs. Germline V lookup: CDR1 MGHRA, CDR2 YSYEKL. With 4 bases clipped from V and 0 bases from J, the junction kept 4 bases outside the gene matches. The CDR3 loop spans 15 amino acids.

J is TRBJ1-1 and V is TRBV4-1; 8 positions match TRBD1. The TCR was taken from a human donor in good health. The sequenced sample consisted of CD8+ T cells sorted from blood. The CDR3 sequence is CASSPPGQVNTEAFF. The CDR3 coding sequence is TGCGCCAGCAGCCCACCGGGACAGGTGAACACTGAAGCTTTCTTT.